Below are 29 T cell receptor beta chains sequenced from a single sample in a study of vaccination effects on CD4 cells after COVID-19. The antigens of these receptors remain unknown. Pools of viral peptides were used by the ViraFEST assay to expand antigen-specific CD4+ T cells ahead of sequencing. Isolating CD4+ T cells followed more than 9 days of culture. BNT162b2 vaccine or mRNA-1273 vaccine was given to participants in two doses. Data came from immunoSEQ multiplex PCR; TCRdb stores just in-frame clones and leaves some out. The sample has roughly 70,000 clones, around 70% seen once. The sample here was CD4+ T cells from PBMCs cultured with HCoV-229E spike peptides, taken after COVID-19 vaccination. Every receptor here comes from a human donor who received a COVID-19 vaccine.

This clone was counted only a few times. The genes are TRBV5-1 and TRBJ2-2, with 11 bases identical to TRBD1. CDR1 is SGHRS and CDR2 is YFSETQ in the germline V gene. The V gene end was trimmed by 5 bases and the J gene end by 5 bases; junction bases not matched to a gene: 5. There are 15 residues in the CDR3. The CDR3 nucleotides read TGCGCCAGCAGGCCAGGGACAGGGGGGACCGGGGAGCTGTTTTTT. Protein product: CASRPGTGGTGELFF.

The chain couples TRBV5-6 to TRBJ2-5; tentative D call: TRBD1 (7 bases). CDR1 and CDR2 from the germline V gene are SGHDT and YYEEEE. There are 15 residues in the CDR3. Trimming took 0 bases from V and 5 from J, leaving 14 bases between them. The CDR3 region is CASSLGTGGGETQYF. CDR3 nucleotides: TGTGCCAGCAGCTTGGGGACAGGTGGGGGGGAGACCCAGTACTTC. The variable domain in full, with the rest retrieved from reference TRBV5-6 and TRBJ2-5, is DAGVTQSPTHLIKTRGQQVTLRCSPKSGHDTVSWYQQALGQGPQFIFQYYEEEERQRGNFPDRFSGHQFPNYSSELNVNALLLGDSALYLCASSLGTGGGETQYFGPGTRLLVL.

This clone occurred once. The rearrangement uses TRBV28 and TRBJ2-1; 8 bases are shared with TRBD1. There are 14 residues in the CDR3. Per the germline V gene, CDR1 is MDHEN and CDR2 is SYDVKM. Written as DNA, the CDR3 is TGTGCTTCCTACAGGGGGAGCTCCTACAATGAGCAGTTCTTC. Protein sequence: CASYRGSSYNEQFF.

This clone was found a few times. The rearrangement links TRBV6-5 to TRBJ1-2, with D perhaps TRBD1 (5 bases). This CDR3 is built from 14 residues. Trimming left V 2 bases short and J 6 bases short, with 13 bases between. The V gene's germline CDR1 is MNHEY and CDR2 SVGAGI. The CDR3 loop is CASSYPRQIHGYTF. The CDR3 coding sequence is TGTGCCAGCAGTTACCCAAGACAGATACATGGCTACACCTTC.

The rearrangement uses TRBV30 and TRBJ1-2; no firm D call. The ends were cut back, 1 base at V and 4 bases at J, with 7 bases in the middle. Germline CDR1 reads GTSNPN; CDR2 reads SVGIG (reference sequence). This CDR3 has 12 amino acids. DNA for the CDR3: TGTGCCTGGAGTGGTCCCATCTATGGCTACACCTTC. Amino acids: CAWSGPIYGYTF.

The chain uses TRBV3-1 (or the pseudogene TRBV3-2) and TRBJ1-1, with 12 bases aligning to TRBD1. V lost 7 bases and J lost 4; bases outside the gene matches: 10. CDR1 and CDR2 (germline): LGHDT, YNNKEL (reference sequence). The CDR3 contains 16 residues. The CDR3 sequence is CASNSRAGQGATEAFF. The DNA of the CDR3 is TGTGCCAGCAACTCACGGGCGGGACAGGGGGCCACTGAAGCTTTCTTT.

The CDR3 nucleotides are TGTGCCAGCAGCCTTCGGGGGGATTACTACACCTTC. Translated, it gives CASSLRGDYYTF. The chain combines TRBV6-2 or TRBV6-3 with TRBJ1-2; possibly TRBD1 for D (5 bases). Per germline, CDR1 MNHEY and CDR2 SVGEGT. Between the trimmed V and J ends, which lost 6 bases and 10 bases, there was a span of 15 bases. The CDR3 totals 12 residues.

The chain links TRBV19 to TRBJ1-1; D is perhaps TRBD1 (6 bases). CDR3 length equals 11 residues. Trimming removed 6 bases from V and 7 bases from J, with 9 bases in between. Germline values: CDR1 LNHDA, CDR2 SQIVND (reference sequence). The CDR3 loop is CASRQGREAFF. In DNA form, the CDR3 reads TGTGCCAGTAGGCAGGGGCGTGAAGCTTTCTTT.

This chain uses TRBV3-1 (or the pseudogene TRBV3-2) with TRBJ2-1, with 13 bases aligning to TRBD2. CDR1 is LGHDT and CDR2 is YNNKEL in the germline V gene (reference sequence). This CDR3 is 16 amino acids long. V lost 4 bases and J lost 6; bases outside the gene matches: 6. CDR3 nucleotide sequence: TGTGCCAGCAGCCCGTCGGGACTAGCGGGGACCAATGAGCAGTTCTTC. Its protein is CASSPSGLAGTNEQFF.

The rearrangement uses TRBV4-1 and TRBJ2-5, with D possibly being TRBD1 or TRBD2 (5 bases each). Germline lookup yields CDR1 MGHRA and CDR2 YSYEKL. There are 17 residues in the CDR3. The ends were cut back, 1 base at V and 5 bases at J, with 20 bases in the middle. Here the CDR3 reads CASSQGRGTGPRETQYF. In DNA form, the CDR3 reads TGCGCCAGCAGCCAAGGAAGGGGTACGGGGCCGCGGGAGACCCAGTACTTC.

This chain connects TRBV5-6 to TRBJ2-3; the match to TRBD1 covers 8 bases. This CDR3 contains 14 residues. Germline V gene sequence: CDR1 SGHDT, CDR2 YYEEEE. The V segment lost 4 bases and the J segment 6 bases; nucleotides outside the gene matches: 7. For the CDR3, the DNA is TGTGCCAGCAGCGGACGACAGGGGTTTGATACGCAGTATTTT. Protein product: CASSGRQGFDTQYF.

The V and J genes are TRBV19 and TRBJ1-4; 9 bases align to TRBD1. There are 13 residues in the CDR3. The germline CDR1 and CDR2 sequences are LNHDA and SQIVND (reference sequence). V shed 10 bases and J 6 bases; nucleotides not matched to a gene: 6. The CDR3 sequence is CATNRDRDEKLFF. The CDR3 bases are TGTGCCACCAACCGGGACAGGGATGAAAAACTGTTTTTT.

This clone has a handful of counts. The rearrangement joins TRBV27 to TRBJ1-2; D not certain. V was pared by 6 bases and J by 7 bases, with 9 bases between. This CDR3 contains 11 residues. CDR1 MNHEY and CDR2 SMNVEV come from the germline V gene (reference sequence). Here the CDR3 DNA reads TGTGCCAGCAGGACCCGGGGTGGCTACACCTTC. Its translation: CASRTRGGYTF.

The chain uses TRBV24-1 and TRBJ1-5; 8 bases are shared with TRBD1. Germline CDR1 reads KGHDR; CDR2 reads SFDVKD. The V segment lost 3 bases and the J segment 4 bases; nucleotides outside the gene matches: 7. The length of the CDR3 is 16 residues. The CDR3, as DNA: TGTGCCACCAGTGATGCGGGACAGGTTACGAATCAGCCCCAGCATTTT. Its translation is CATSDAGQVTNQPQHF.

The chain joins TRBV5-1 to TRBJ1-4, with 10 bases matching TRBD1. Germline V gene lookup returns CDR1 SGHRS and CDR2 YFSETQ. V shed 0 bases and J 0 bases; nucleotides not matched to a gene: 2. There are 17 residues in the CDR3. The CDR3 reads CASSLGGTGATNEKLFF. For the CDR3, the DNA is TGCGCCAGCAGCTTGGGTGGGACAGGGGCAACTAATGAAAAACTGTTTTTT.

This clone came up a few times. The chain couples TRBV11-2 to TRBJ2-1; perhaps TRBD2 as D (6 bases). The CDR3 consists of 13 residues. CDR1 SGHAT and CDR2 FQNNGV come from the germline V gene. V gave up 3 bases and J gave up 7 bases, with 10 bases separating them. The chain's CDR3 is CASSFPRENEQFF. The CDR3 DNA sequence: TGTGCCAGCAGCTTCCCCCGGGAGAATGAGCAGTTCTTC.

This clone was seen a handful of times. V usage is TRBV24-1 and J usage is TRBJ2-2; D unresolved. The CDR3 runs to 15 residues. Germline V gene lookup returns CDR1 KGHDR and CDR2 SFDVKD. Deletions cut 4 bases from V and 5 bases from J, with 13 bases between. The DNA for the CDR3 is TGTGCCACCAGTGACCCGAGAACAGTAACCGGGGAGCTGTTTTTT. This codes for CATSDPRTVTGELFF.

The gene calls are TRBV6-5 and TRBJ1-2; D remains ambiguous. The V end was cut by 10 bases, the J end by 2 bases, with 14 bases between. The V gene's germline CDR1 is MNHEY and CDR2 SVGAGI. The CDR3 loop spans 13 amino acids. Here the CDR3 reads CAIQSFTNYGYTF. The CDR3, as DNA: TGTGCCATCCAGAGTTTTACCAACTATGGCTACACCTTC.

The chain carries TRBV15 and TRBJ2-2; 7 bases fit TRBD1. Trimming at V came to 3 bases and at J to 6 bases, leaving 7 bases not matched to a gene. This CDR3 contains 15 residues. The germline V gene encodes CDR1 LNHNV and CDR2 YYDKDF (reference sequence). For the CDR3, the DNA is TGTGCCACCAGCAGCCGGGACAGACTTGCCGGGGAGCTGTTTTTT. Its translation: CATSSRDRLAGELFF.

CDR3 coding DNA: TGTGCCAGCAGCTTGGCCACAGATCTGTATACTGAAGCTTTCTTT. Amino acids: CASSLATDLYTEAFF. The genes are TRBV5-6 and TRBJ1-1, with D hard to call. In germline, CDR1 is SGHDT, CDR2 YYEEEE. V lost 0 bases, J lost 5 bases, and 14 bases lay in between. There are 15 residues in the CDR3.

This clone was detected only a few times. The rearrangement joins TRBV7-8 to TRBJ2-7; TRBD2 matches at 13 bases. The CDR3 is 15 amino acids. V dropped 3 bases and J dropped 6; count of bases not matched to a gene: 5. The germline V gene has CDR1 SGHVS and CDR2 FQNEAQ. The CDR3 region has the DNA TGTGCCAGCAGCTTCCCCGGGACTAGCGGGGTCGAGCAGTACGTC. The encoded protein is CASSFPGTSGVEQYV.

The CDR3 nucleotides read TGTGCCAGCATATATCCCGGGAACACTGAAGCTTTCTTT. It is translated as CASIYPGNTEAFF. The chain links TRBV6-6 to TRBJ1-1, with D unclear. The germline gives CDR1 MNHNY, CDR2 SVGAGI (reference sequence). Trimming took 7 bases from V and 1 from J, leaving 10 bases between them. This CDR3 has 13 residues.

This clone was seen once. The chain links TRBV2 to TRBJ2-5; maybe TRBD1 (6 bases). From germline, CDR1 is SNHLY and CDR2 FYNNEI. The V end was cut by 8 bases, the J end by 3 bases, with 13 bases between. The CDR3 length is 13 residues. This CDR3 is CASSEQGEETQYF. CDR3 nucleotides: TGTGCCAGCTCCGAACAGGGAGAAGAGACCCAGTACTTC.

The chain links TRBV5-1 to TRBJ1-1; TRBD1 might be the D (5 bases). Germline V gene sequence: CDR1 SGHRS, CDR2 YFSETQ. The germline V and J ends were trimmed by 4 bases and 2 bases, with 9 bases remaining between them. The CDR3 runs to 13 residues. Here the CDR3 reads CASSPRGNTEAFF. CDR3 bases: TGCGCCAGCAGCCCTCGGGGCAACACTGAAGCTTTCTTT.

This clone was seen a few times. The rearrangement uses TRBV28 and TRBJ2-7; D is unclear. Trimming pared 3 bases from V and 2 bases from J, leaving 11 bases between. Germline V gene data show CDR1 as MDHEN and CDR2 as SYDVKM. The length of the CDR3 is 14 residues. The chain's CDR3 is CASSLVGSAYEQYV. In DNA form, the CDR3 reads TGTGCCAGCAGTTTGGTTGGGTCTGCCTACGAGCAGTACGTC.

The chain joins TRBV18 to TRBJ2-7; possibly TRBD1 for D (6 bases). This CDR3 region has 14 residues. Looked up from germline, CDR1 is KGHSH and CDR2 is LQKENI. Trimming removed 3 bases from V and 4 bases from J, with 13 bases in between. DNA for the CDR3: TGTGCCAGCTCACCCAGGGGATTATTGTACGAGCAGTACGTC. It is translated as CASSPRGLLYEQYV.

The DNA of the CDR3 is TGTGCCAGCTCACTTGATACAGGGGGCGCTGGGGCCAACGTCCTGACTTTC. It yields the protein CASSLDTGGAGANVLTF. V gene TRBV18 combines with J gene TRBJ2-6; 9 nucleotides align to TRBD1. The germline gives CDR1 KGHSH, CDR2 LQKENI. The CDR3 runs to 17 residues. V was clipped by 4 bases and J by 2 bases; unmatched bases: 6.

The chain couples TRBV5-1 to TRBJ2-5, with 9 positions matching TRBD1. The CDR3 sequence is 14 residues long. The germline V gene encodes CDR1 SGHRS and CDR2 YFSETQ. V dropped 4 bases and J dropped 2; count of bases not matched to a gene: 3. CDR3 coding DNA: TGCGCCAGCAGCACGGGGACAGGGCAAGAGACCCAGTACTTC. It encodes CASSTGTGQETQYF.

This clone appeared once. The gene calls are TRBV5-4 and TRBJ2-3; the D is unclear. V lost 4 bases and J 2 bases, leaving 8 bases between the germline ends. The CDR3 has 13 residues. Germline CDR1 SGHNT, CDR2 YYREEE (reference sequence). The CDR3, as DNA: TGTGCCAGCAGCAGGACGGCCACAGATACGCAGTATTTT. Translation gives CASSRTATDTQYF. Full variable domain (missing parts from reference TRBV5-4 and TRBJ2-3): ETGVTQSPTHLIKTRGQQVTLRCSSQSGHNTVSWYQQALGQGPQFIFQYYREEENGRGNFPPRFSGLQFPNYSSELNVNALELDDSALYLCASSRTATDTQYFGPGTRLTVL.